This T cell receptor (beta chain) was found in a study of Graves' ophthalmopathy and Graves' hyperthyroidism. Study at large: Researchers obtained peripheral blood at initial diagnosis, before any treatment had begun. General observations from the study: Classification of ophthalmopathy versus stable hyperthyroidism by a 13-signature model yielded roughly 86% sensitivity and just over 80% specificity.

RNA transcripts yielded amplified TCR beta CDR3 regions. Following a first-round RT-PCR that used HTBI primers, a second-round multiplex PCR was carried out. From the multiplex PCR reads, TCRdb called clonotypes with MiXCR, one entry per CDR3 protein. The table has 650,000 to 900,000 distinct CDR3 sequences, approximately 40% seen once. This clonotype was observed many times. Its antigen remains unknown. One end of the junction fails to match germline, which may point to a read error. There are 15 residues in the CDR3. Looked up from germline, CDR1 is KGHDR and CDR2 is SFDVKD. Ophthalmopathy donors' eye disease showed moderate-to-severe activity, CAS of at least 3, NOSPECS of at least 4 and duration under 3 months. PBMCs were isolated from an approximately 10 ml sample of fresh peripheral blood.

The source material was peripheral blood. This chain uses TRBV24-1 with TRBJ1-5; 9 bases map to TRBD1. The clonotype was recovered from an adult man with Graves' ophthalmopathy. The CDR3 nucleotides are TGTGCCAGCAGTCGGATACGGACAGGGGATCAGCCCCAGCATTTT. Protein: CASSRIRTGDQPQHF.